Shown below are 2 T cell receptor beta chains from a single sample sequenced in a study of control samples from healthy donors and cancer patients. This table comes from immunoSEQ multiplex PCR, and its TCRdb copy is limited to in-frame clones, with some not included. The table records about 130,000 clones, roughly 84% of them present only once. Sequenced: blood. The receptors stem from a man younger than 30 in good health.

The chain uses TRBV6-5 and TRBJ2-7, with TRBD2 identical over 8 bases. This CDR3 spans 14 amino acids. V was pared by 4 bases and J by 6 bases, with 8 bases of the junction left unmatched. Germline-derived CDR1 and CDR2 are MNHEY and SVGAGI. CDR3 loop: CASSFRSGTGEQYF. The CDR3 nucleotides are TGTGCCAGCAGTTTTCGTAGCGGGACGGGCGAGCAGTACTTC.

The chain employs TRBV5-6 and TRBJ1-1; the D is unclear. The CDR3 totals 13 residues. The germline V gene has CDR1 SGHDT and CDR2 YYEEEE. Deletions cut 4 bases from V and 0 bases from J, with 7 bases between. CDR3 coding DNA: TGTGCCAGCAGCCCCGGCTTGAACACTGAAGCTTTCTTT. It codes for CASSPGLNTEAFF.